The present T cell receptor (beta chain) was sequenced within a study of blood T cell repertoires in COVID-19. About the study: The study drew acute and convalescent COVID-19 samples from the United States, Italy and Spain.

Generated by immunoSEQ multiplex PCR, the TCRdb table keeps only in-frame clones and is missing some. This sample has 150,000 to 200,000 clones; about 86% occur once, and the top ten carry roughly 8%. The germline CDR1 and CDR2 sequences are SGHDT and YYEEEE. After removal of 4 bases from V and 8 bases from J, the junction contained 18 bases not matched to a gene. The CDR3 totals 17 residues. The chain couples TRBV5-6 to TRBJ2-1; the match to TRBD2 covers 7 bases. The clonotype originates from a man between 60 and 75 years old with acute or convalescent COVID-19. The material sequenced was peripheral blood. The chain's CDR3 is CASSPSGRETIRDEQFF. In nucleotides, the CDR3 is TGTGCCAGCAGCCCCTCGGGGCGGGAGACCATCCGGGATGAGCAGTTCTTC. Full variable domain (outside the CDR3, taken from reference TRBV5-6 and TRBJ2-1): DAGVTQSPTHLIKTRGQQVTLRCSPKSGHDTVSWYQQALGQGPQFIFQYYEEEERQRGNFPDRFSGHQFPNYSSELNVNALLLGDSALYLCASSPSGRETIRDEQFFGPGTRLTVL.